The rows below give T cell receptor beta chains drawn from one sample of a study of blood T cells in healthy people across ages. TCRdb re-called the 5' RACE reads through MiXCR, storing one row per CDR3 protein. This table holds about 1.4 million distinct CDR3 sequences, around 59% found once. Sequences were obtained from blood. These receptors all stem from a man between 18 and 35 years old in good health. The CDR3 runs from the conserved cysteine through the conserved F or W. D genes are given only for firm matches. Clone sizes are given selectively: once, few, many, or a class where the clone is expanded.

size	length	J	D	V	CDR3	DNA
NA	13	TRBJ1-2	TRBD1	TRBV2	CASVQGSGYGYTF	TGTGCCAGCGTACAGGGGTCGGGCTATGGCTACACCTTC
NA	17	TRBJ2-1	TRBD1	TRBV24-1	CATSDFRGTGLDNEQFF	TGTGCCACCAGTGATTTTAGGGGGACAGGGCTCGACAATGAGCAGTTCTTC
NA	13	TRBJ1-6	NA	TRBV27	CASSVVGNSPLHF	TGTGCCAGCAGTGTCGTAGGTAATTCACCCCTCCACTTT
NA	16	TRBJ2-1	NA	TRBV12-3/TRBV12-4	CASSGSYVTSYNEQFF	TGTGCCAGCAGCGGCTCCTACGTAACCTCCTACAATGAGCAGTTCTTC
few	16	TRBJ2-3	NA	TRBV21-1	CASSKVDRGSRDTQYF	TGTGCCAGCAGCAAGGTGGACAGGGGTTCCCGAGATACGCAGTATTTT
few	13	TRBJ2-1	NA	TRBV15	CATSGLPRGEQFF	TGTGCCACCAGCGGCCTACCCCGGGGTGAGCAGTTCTTC
once	14	TRBJ1-5	NA	TRBV4-1	CASSPSGFGQPQHF	TGCGCCAGCAGCCCCTCGGGTTTCGGTCAGCCCCAGCATTTT
NA	15	TRBJ2-1	NA	TRBV18	CASSPVWGLDNEQFF	TGTGCCAGCTCCCCGGTGTGGGGGCTGGACAATGAGCAGTTCTTC
NA	13	TRBJ2-7	NA	TRBV21-1	CASSMGGHHEQYF	TGTGCCAGCAGCATGGGGGGGCACCACGAGCAGTACTTC
NA	14	TRBJ1-6	NA	TRBV12-3/TRBV12-4	CASSLRVLGSPLHF	TGTGCCAGCAGTTTAAGGGTACTGGGGTCACCCCTCCACTTT
NA	15	TRBJ2-7	NA	TRBV20-1	CSAQEGAKLSYEQYF	TGCAGTGCTCAAGAGGGAGCGAAGCTCTCCTACGAGCAGTACTTC
once	14	TRBJ2-7	TRBD1	TRBV30	CAWQTGTGGSEQYF	TGTGCCTGGCAAACCGGGACAGGGGGATCCGAGCAGTACTTC
NA	14	TRBJ1-2	NA	TRBV11-2	CASSLGAASYGYTF	TGTGCCAGCAGCTTAGGGGCGGCTTCCTATGGCTACACCTTC
few	18	TRBJ2-3	TRBD2	TRBV20-1	CSAEGLAGNRMEADTQYF	TGCAGTGCGGAAGGACTAGCGGGGAACCGGATGGAAGCAGATACGCAGTATTTT
NA	14	TRBJ1-5	TRBD1	TRBV20-1	CSASRDRGDQPQHF	TGCAGTGCTAGCCGGGACAGGGGGGATCAGCCCCAGCATTTT
NA	15	TRBJ1-1	NA	TRBV5-1	CASSIYPRGEAEAFF	TGCGCCAGCAGCATTTACCCTAGGGGGGAGGCTGAAGCTTTCTTT
NA	13	TRBJ2-1	NA	TRBV3-1	CASSQAEYNEQFF	TGTGCCAGCAGCCAAGCCGAGTACAATGAGCAGTTCTTC
NA	15	TRBJ1-4	NA	TRBV4-1	CASSPQGSLNEKLFF	TGCGCCAGCAGCCCCCAGGGTTCTCTTAATGAAAAACTGTTTTTT
NA	17	TRBJ2-1	TRBD2	TRBV11-3	CASSLGFLAGGDNEQFF	TGTGCCAGCAGCCTGGGTTTTTTGGCGGGGGGGGACAATGAGCAGTTCTTC
NA	15	TRBJ2-7	NA	TRBV18	CASSPSAGPLDEQYF	TGTGCCAGCTCACCGTCGGCAGGGCCCCTTGACGAGCAGTACTTC
NA	13	TRBJ2-7	TRBD1	TRBV29-1	CSAEGQSSYEQYF	TGCAGCGCTGAGGGACAGAGCTCCTACGAGCAGTACTTC
NA	15	TRBJ2-1	TRBD1	TRBV25-1	CASSEFPGQGSEQFF	TGTGCCAGCAGTGAATTTCCGGGACAGGGGAGTGAGCAGTTCTTC
NA	15	TRBJ2-7	NA	TRBV6-1	CASTLSGASSYEQYF	TGTGCCAGCACCTTAAGTGGCGCCAGCTCCTACGAGCAGTACTTC
many	11	TRBJ2-1	NA	TRBV3-1	CASTSLDEQFF	TGTGCCAGCACCTCCTTGGATGAGCAGTTCTTC
NA	15	TRBJ2-3	NA	TRBV27	CASSFRGGSTNTQYF	TGTGCCAGCAGTTTCAGGGGGGGAAGCACAAATACGCAGTATTTT
few	13	TRBJ2-7	NA	TRBV5-1	CASSWKSQGEQYF	TGCGCCAGCAGCTGGAAAAGCCAGGGCGAGCAGTACTTC
NA	15	TRBJ2-7	TRBD2	TRBV20-1	CSADELAGGPYEQYF	TGCAGTGCCGATGAACTAGCGGGAGGGCCTTACGAGCAGTACTTC
few	14	TRBJ2-7	TRBD2	TRBV5-1	CASSVYGRSYEQYF	TGCGCCAGCAGCGTGTACGGGAGGTCCTACGAGCAGTACTTC
NA	14	TRBJ2-3	NA	TRBV2	CASMATRLLDTQYF	TGTGCCAGCATGGCGACTCGACTGCTAGATACGCAGTATTTT
NA	16	TRBJ2-4	NA	TRBV28	CASSPYKITAKNIQYF	TGTGCCAGCAGTCCCTACAAGATTACAGCCAAAAACATTCAGTACTTC
many	13	TRBJ2-7	TRBD2	TRBV5-1	CASSFSGGHEQYF	TGCGCCAGCAGCTTTTCGGGAGGCCACGAGCAGTACTTC
few	12	TRBJ2-1	NA	TRBV12-3/TRBV12-4	CASSFGGSEQFF	TGTGCCAGCAGTTTCGGAGGGAGTGAGCAGTTCTTC
NA	16	TRBJ2-1	TRBD1	TRBV3-1	CASSSQGGKVYNEQFF	TGTGCCAGCAGCTCACAGGGGGGTAAAGTATACAATGAGCAGTTCTTC
NA	16	TRBJ1-4	TRBD1	TRBV27	CASSLVPGQGVEKLFF	TGTGCCAGCAGTTTAGTCCCGGGACAGGGGGTTGAAAAACTGTTTTTT
few	13	TRBJ2-1	NA	TRBV10-3	CAIGEPSYNEQFF	TGTGCCATAGGGGAACCCTCCTACAATGAGCAGTTCTTC
NA	14	TRBJ2-7	NA	TRBV6-2/TRBV6-3	CASSHPRGNNEQYF	TGTGCCAGCAGCCACCCCCGGGGGAACAACGAGCAGTACTTC
few	15	TRBJ2-7	NA	TRBV27	CASSLNGFNSYEQYF	TGTGCCAGCAGTTTAAACGGGTTCAACTCTTACGAGCAGTACTTC
few	12	TRBJ2-1	NA	TRBV20-1	CSAVGGYNEQFF	TGCAGTGCTGTAGGGGGTTACAATGAGCAGTTCTTC
NA	16	TRBJ2-2	TRBD1	TRBV9	CASSAGGGLNTGELFF	TGTGCCAGCAGCGCAGGGGGCGGCTTGAACACCGGGGAGCTGTTTTTT
NA	14	TRBJ2-7	TRBD2	TRBV27	CASSISGRSYEQYF	TGTGCCAGCAGTATAAGCGGGAGAAGTTACGAGCAGTACTTC
NA	14	TRBJ2-7	TRBD1	TRBV12-5	CASGLPGQTHEQYF	TGTGCTAGTGGTCTTCCGGGACAGACCCACGAGCAGTACTTC
NA	13	TRBJ2-5	NA	TRBV20-1	CSASLGGWETQYF	TGCAGTGCTAGCCTCGGGGGTTGGGAGACCCAGTACTTC
NA	11	TRBJ2-3	NA	TRBV7-8	CASSTRTSQYF	TGTGCCAGCAGCACCCGGACATCCCAGTATTTT
NA	15	TRBJ2-5	TRBD2	TRBV4-3	CASSQDGRPGGAQYF	TGCGCCAGCAGCCAAGATGGCCGGCCCGGGGGGGCCCAGTACTTC
few	15	TRBJ1-2	TRBD1	TRBV6-5	CASSSDREKPYGYTF	TGTGCCAGCAGTTCAGACAGGGAGAAACCGTATGGCTACACCTTC
NA	15	TRBJ2-1	TRBD2	TRBV20-1	CSARVYSGEHNEQFF	TGCAGTGCTAGGGTTTATAGCGGGGAACACAATGAGCAGTTCTTC
few	14	TRBJ1-2	TRBD1	TRBV6-1	CASSVTGADYGYTF	TGTGCCAGCAGTGTGACAGGGGCGGACTATGGCTACACCTTC